This T cell receptor (beta chain) comes out of a study of CD8 T cells in Susac syndrome. Sequencing targeted TCR beta in blood CD8+ and CD4+ T cells. FACS enriched CD8+ TEMRA cells, while bulk CD8+ and CD4+ were negatively isolated. RNA amounts of about 0.5 to 1 ug underwent reverse transcription with random hexamers. An immunoSEQ multiplex PCR amplified TCR beta CDR3 over 54 Vbeta and 13 Jbeta. Via MiXCR, TCRdb re-called the immunoSEQ multiplex PCR reads, giving one row per CDR3 protein. The table has about 110,000 distinct CDR3 sequences, approximately 96% seen once. General study points: A relatively small number of individuals underwent TCR sequencing and HLA analysis.

V gave up 1 base and J gave up 10 bases, with 13 bases separating them. CDR3 length: 13 residues. Germline V CDR1 and CDR2: SGHTA, FQGNSA. This clonotype was detected once. Its target is unknown. The sequence derives from a human donor in good health. The chain joins TRBV7-2 to TRBJ1-1; D might be TRBD1 (5 bases). Sequences were obtained from CD4+ T cells from PBMCs. As DNA, the CDR3 is TGTGCCAGCAGCTTAGGCAGGGAGAGAAGAGCTTTCTTT. This gives the protein CASSLGRERRAFF.